Below, one TCR beta chain is given with its context. Antigen: not known. This CDR3 has 16 residues. J was trimmed by 4 bases and V by 6 bases; bases with no gene match: 11. Germline loops: CDR1 MNHEY, CDR2 SVGEGT. This specimen belongs to a study of CD8 T cells in ankylosing spondylitis. Quantitative molecular-barcoded 5'-RACE generated the TCR beta libraries. In TCRdb, the 5' RACE reads were re-called with MiXCR into one record per CDR3 protein. This table has 100,000 to 150,000 distinct CDR3 sequences, 17% appearing once. Study results and limitations: Clones linked to the disease showed a CD8+ phenotype. They occurred at relatively low frequencies in peripheral blood. A motif in TCR beta, a set of about eight highly homologous variants, appeared characteristic of ankylosing spondylitis blood.

The source of this sequence is a male donor with ankylosing spondylitis. V is TRBV6-2 or TRBV6-3 and J is TRBJ2-1; 8 positions agree with TRBD1. What was sequenced was blood, either unsorted or a sorted T cell fraction (not recorded which). In DNA, the CDR3 is TGTGCCAGCAGAGCGCCGGGGACAGGCGTTTACAATGAGCAGTTCTTC. Protein sequence: CASRAPGTGVYNEQFF.